This T cell receptor (beta chain) was sequenced in a study of beta chain features in type 1 diabetes. Regarding the study as a whole: Researchers report that Type 1 diabetes patients had moderately but significantly shorter TCRB CDR3s across all four CD4+ subsets.

The V gene's germline CDR1 is LGHNA and CDR2 YNFKEQ. The CDR3 is 13 amino acids. Trimming shortened V by 4 bases and J by 6 bases, and 13 bases separated the two germline ends. Sequenced material consisted of expressed TCRB transcripts (all of the isolated RNA was reverse transcribed). Only in-frame clones appear in the TCRdb table, and some are missing; sequencing was by immunoSEQ multiplex PCR. Among around 130,000 clones listed, 9% were seen once. Turning to this clone: Its antigen is unidentified.

This sequence was found in a man aged 25-40 years with type 1 diabetes. The rearrangement links TRBV4-2 to TRBJ2-7; perhaps TRBD2 as D (5 bases). Sequenced material: central memory CD4+ T cells from blood. The CDR3 nucleotides are TGTGCCAGCAGCCGAGCGGACGGATCCGAGCAGTACTTC. Amino acid sequence: CASSRADGSEQYF.